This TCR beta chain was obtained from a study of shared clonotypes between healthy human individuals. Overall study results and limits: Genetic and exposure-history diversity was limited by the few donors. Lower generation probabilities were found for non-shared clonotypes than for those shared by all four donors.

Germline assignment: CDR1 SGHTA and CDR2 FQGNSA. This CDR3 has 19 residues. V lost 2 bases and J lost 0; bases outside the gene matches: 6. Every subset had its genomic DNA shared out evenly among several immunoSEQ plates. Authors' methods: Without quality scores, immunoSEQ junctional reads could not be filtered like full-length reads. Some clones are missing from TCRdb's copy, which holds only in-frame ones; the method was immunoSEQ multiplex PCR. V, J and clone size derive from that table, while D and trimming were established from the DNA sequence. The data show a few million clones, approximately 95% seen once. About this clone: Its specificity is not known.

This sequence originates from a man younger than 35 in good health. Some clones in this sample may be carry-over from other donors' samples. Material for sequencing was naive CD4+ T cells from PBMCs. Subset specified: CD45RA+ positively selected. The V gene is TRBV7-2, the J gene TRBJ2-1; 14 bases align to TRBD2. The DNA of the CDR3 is TGTGCCAGCAGCTTAACCAGACTAGCGGGAGGGAGCTCCTACAATGAGCAGTTCTTC. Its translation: CASSLTRLAGGSSYNEQFF.